Listed here are 21 T cell receptor beta chains from one sample, sequenced in a study of identical twins. TCRdb fed the 5' RACE reads into MiXCR, producing one record per CDR3 protein. The data show hundreds of thousands of distinct CDR3 sequences, with 15% to 20% seen just once and around 13% held by the top ten. These data are also associated with another study on T cells expressing NK-cell markers.

Material: PBMCs. The receptor set was obtained from a woman in her late teens or twenties in good health.

This clonotype was picked up a small number of times. This chain connects TRBV20-1 to TRBJ1-1; 7 nucleotides align to TRBD1. Germline V lookup: CDR1 DFQATT, CDR2 SNEGSKA (reference sequence). The length of the CDR3 is 15 residues. V lost 5 bases, J lost 3 bases, and 12 bases stayed unmatched. The CDR3 DNA reads as TGCAGTGCTCCCAAGAGCGGACAGGCGGACACTGAAGCTTTCTTT. Its protein is CSAPKSGQADTEAFF.

This clonotype appeared a few times. The chain uses TRBV18 and TRBJ1-6; maybe TRBD1 (5 bases). This CDR3 is built from 15 residues. CDR1 KGHSH and CDR2 LQKENI come from the germline V gene. The V gene lost 2 bases and the J gene lost 10 bases, with 15 bases spanning the gap. The CDR3 loop is CASSPLTGVGSPLHF. CDR3 nucleotides: TGTGCCAGCTCACCATTAACAGGCGTTGGATCACCCCTCCACTTT.

The CDR3 sequence is CSARDPLGTGTDTQYF. DNA of the CDR3: TGCAGTGCTAGAGATCCCTTGGGCACGGGGACAGATACGCAGTATTTT. This chain joins TRBV20-1 and TRBJ2-3; D possibly corresponds to TRBD2 (5 bases). V lost 0 bases and J 3 bases, leaving 16 bases between the germline ends. CDR1 is DFQATT, CDR2 SNEGSKA, per germline (reference sequence). The length of the CDR3 is 16 residues.

This clonotype occurred a few times. The V gene is TRBV20-1, the J gene TRBJ1-4, with D unclear. Looked up from germline, CDR1 is DFQATT and CDR2 is SNEGSKA (reference sequence). This CDR3 comprises 16 residues. V was cut by 3 bases and J by 4 bases, with 18 bases left in between. CDR3 loop: CSARARDGKNNEKLFF. Written as DNA, the CDR3 is TGCAGTGCTAGGGCCCGAGACGGGAAGAATAATGAAAAACTGTTTTTT.

The rearrangement joins TRBV19 to TRBJ2-1; D is uncertain. Trimming took off 10 bases at V and 5 bases at J, with 15 bases between the two ends. The germline V gene encodes CDR1 LNHDA and CDR2 SQIVND (reference sequence). The CDR3 consists of 13 residues. The CDR3 nucleotides read TGTGCCACCATCTCCTCGACCAACAATGAGCAGTTCTTC. This gives the protein CATISSTNNEQFF.

The chain employs TRBV30 and TRBJ2-7; the D gene is possibly TRBD1 (5 bases). Trimming left V 2 bases short and J 3 bases short, with 11 bases between. This CDR3 is built from 13 residues. Looked up from germline, CDR1 is GTSNPN and CDR2 is SVGIG (reference sequence). The CDR3 region has the DNA TGTGCCTGGAGTTTGGGGCAGAACTACGAGCAGTACTTC. This codes for CAWSLGQNYEQYF.

The chain joins TRBV2 to TRBJ1-1, with unresolved D. CDR3 size: 12 residues. Trimming took 6 bases from V and 3 from J, leaving 8 bases between them. Germline CDR1 and CDR2: SNHLY and FYNNEI. The DNA of the CDR3 is TGTGCCAGCAGGAAAGATCACACTGAAGCTTTCTTT. Protein sequence: CASRKDHTEAFF.

This clonotype was counted a few times. The genes are TRBV12-1 and TRBJ2-2. TRBV12-1 is shown as a pseudogene. The CDR3 spans 13 residues. The CDR3 DNA reads as TGTGCCAGCAGCATGGCGGGACAGGGAGAGCTGTTTTTT. Amino acid sequence: CASSMAGQGELFF.

This clonotype was seen ten or more times. J is TRBJ2-3 and V is TRBV5-1; 9 positions agree with TRBD2. J was trimmed by 4 bases and V by 4 bases; bases with no gene match: 4. Germline values: CDR1 SGHRS, CDR2 YFSETQ. This CDR3 contains 14 residues. CDR3 bases: TGCGCCAGCAGCGGGACTAGCAACCCAGATACGCAGTATTTT. Its protein product is CASSGTSNPDTQYF.

The V call is TRBV7-2, the J call TRBJ2-3, with D possibly called TRBD1 or TRBD2 (5 bases each). The V gene's germline CDR1 is SGHTA and CDR2 FQGNSA. CDR3 length: 12 residues. Trimming shortened V by 6 bases and J by 7 bases, and 11 bases separated the two germline ends. The DNA of the CDR3 is TGTGCCAGCAGAGGGGAGTCAAATACGCAGTATTTT. This codes for CASRGESNTQYF.

The V call is TRBV20-1, the J call TRBJ2-3; 8 bases match TRBD1. This CDR3 has 13 residues. CDR1 DFQATT and CDR2 SNEGSKA come from the germline V gene (reference sequence). Losses at the gene ends were 5 bases for V and 4 bases for J; bases not matched to a gene: 5. CDR3 nucleotides: TGCAGTGCTTTGGACAGGGTGCCAGATACGCAGTATTTT. It translates to CSALDRVPDTQYF.

CDR3 residues: CASSGQVGYEQYF. In DNA, the CDR3 is TGTGCCAGCTCCGGGCAGGTCGGATACGAGCAGTACTTC. The chain has TRBV18 and TRBJ2-7; D unresolved. The germline V gene encodes CDR1 KGHSH and CDR2 LQKENI. Trimming left V 6 bases short and J 4 bases short, with 13 bases between. The CDR3 covers 13 residues.

This chain uses TRBV7-2 with TRBJ2-2; either TRBD1 or TRBD2 may supply D (5 bases each). The CDR3 length is 14 residues. Per germline, CDR1 SGHTA and CDR2 FQGNSA. V was cut by 3 bases and J by 4 bases, with 9 bases left in between. Written as DNA, the CDR3 is TGTGCCAGCAGCTTGGTCGGGACCACCGGGGAGCTGTTTTTT. Protein sequence: CASSLVGTTGELFF.

This sequence joins TRBV20-1 and TRBJ2-5; 10 bases match TRBD2. The CDR3 runs 12 residues. V lost 3 bases and J lost 5; bases outside the gene matches: 0. CDR1 and CDR2 (germline): DFQATT, SNEGSKA (reference sequence). The CDR3 region has the DNA TGCAGTGCTAGTAGCGGGGGGGAGACCCAGTACTTC. Its translation is CSASSGGETQYF.

Only a few counts were recorded for this clonotype. The chain is built from TRBV25-1 and TRBJ1-2, with 12 bases aligning to TRBD1. Germline-derived CDR1 and CDR2 are MGHDK and SYGVNS. The CDR3 sequence is 16 residues long. V lost 0 bases, J lost 7 bases, and 6 bases stayed unmatched. CDR3 in DNA: TGTGCCAGCAGTGAATATGGGGGACAGGGGGCCCGTGGCTACACCTTC. It is translated as CASSEYGGQGARGYTF.

The rearrangement uses TRBV29-1 and TRBJ1-2; 10 bases fit TRBD1. CDR1 and CDR2 (germline): SQVTM, ANQGSEA. This CDR3 spans 13 amino acids. V was pared by 5 bases and J by 5 bases, with 5 bases of the junction left unmatched. CDR3 protein: CSVPGQGLYGYTF. The CDR3 nucleotides are TGCAGCGTTCCGGGACAGGGGCTATATGGCTACACCTTC. The whole variable domain, remainder taken from reference TRBV29-1 and TRBJ1-2, is SAVISQKPSRDICQRGTSLTIQCQVDSQVTMMFWYRQQPGQSLTLIATANQGSEATYESGFVIDKFPISRPNLTFSTLTVSNMSPEDSSIYLCSVPGQGLYGYTFGSGTRLTVV.

The sample holds many counts of this clonotype. This chain uses TRBV11-2 with TRBJ1-2, with TRBD1 identical over 10 bases. This CDR3 comprises 14 residues. Trimming at V came to 7 bases and at J to 2 bases, leaving 4 bases not matched to a gene. Germline-derived CDR1 and CDR2 are SGHAT and FQNNGV. In nucleotides, the CDR3 is TGTGCCAGCACACCGGGACAGGGGAACTATGGCTACACCTTC. Translated: CASTPGQGNYGYTF.

This clonotype turned up a few times. The rearrangement joins TRBV4-3 to TRBJ2-7; D unclear. The CDR3 covers 15 residues. Germline CDR1 is LGHNA and CDR2 is YSLEER. Trimming removed 0 bases from V and 2 bases from J, with 11 bases in between. The CDR3 DNA reads TGCGCCAGCAGCCAAGATACCAGAGTCCCCTACGAGCAGTACTTC. Translated: CASSQDTRVPYEQYF.

The rearrangement uses TRBV6-1 and TRBJ1-2; no firm D call. In germline, CDR1 is MNHNS, CDR2 SASEGT. CDR3 length: 13 amino acids. V lost 7 bases to trimming and J lost 1 base, with 10 bases between them. For the CDR3, the DNA is TGTGCCAGCATTCTGCAGCTTAACTATGGCTACACCTTC. Amino acids: CASILQLNYGYTF.

The chain is built from TRBV27 and TRBJ2-2; TRBD2 aligns across 9 bases. The ends lost 5 bases at V and 7 bases at J; junction bases unmatched: 8. Germline lookup yields CDR1 MNHEY and CDR2 SMNVEV (reference sequence). The CDR3 covers 15 residues. CDR3 protein: CASSQLAGAGGELFF. CDR3 in DNA: TGTGCCAGCAGTCAGTTAGCGGGAGCGGGCGGGGAGCTGTTTTTT.

The V and J genes are TRBV10-2 and TRBJ2-2, with 12 bases identical to TRBD2. CDR1 is WSHSY, CDR2 SAAADI, per germline. The V gene end was trimmed by 6 bases and the J gene end by 9 bases; junction bases not matched to a gene: 11. The CDR3 is 16 residues long. The CDR3 region has the DNA TGCGCCAGCAGAAGGGCTAGCGGGGGGGTCGTACGGGAGCTGTTTTTT. Translated, it gives CASRRASGGVVRELFF.